What follows describes a single TCR beta chain. Its antigen is unidentified. This sample is drawn from a study of blood T cells in healthy people across ages. It was with a sample-barcoded 5' primer and a J-beta primer mix that a second PCR of roughly 6 to 12 cycles was run. Tags on each cDNA molecule came from a template-switch adaptor with 12 random nucleotides. TCRdb re-called the 5' RACE reads through MiXCR, storing one row per CDR3 protein. Of just over 1 million distinct CDR3 sequences in the sample, 45% were seen once. Germline V gene data show CDR1 as LGHNA and CDR2 as YNFKEQ. CDR3 size: 15 residues. With 0 bases removed from V and 11 bases from J, the gap between germline ends came to 19 bases. Study-level findings and limits: Naive T cell percentage and TCR beta diversity correlated strongly. Long-lived donors carried more naive CD4+ cells and greater diversity than aged donors. A roughly linear fall in TCR beta diversity per million T cells was seen with increasing age.

V usage is TRBV4-2 and J usage is TRBJ2-5; D unresolved. The receptor comes from a woman in her sixties or seventies in good health. The sample comprised blood. The CDR3 bases are TGTGCCAGCAGCCAAGAAGTCCACAGCGTCAATGAGCAGTACTTC. Translated, it gives CASSQEVHSVNEQYF.